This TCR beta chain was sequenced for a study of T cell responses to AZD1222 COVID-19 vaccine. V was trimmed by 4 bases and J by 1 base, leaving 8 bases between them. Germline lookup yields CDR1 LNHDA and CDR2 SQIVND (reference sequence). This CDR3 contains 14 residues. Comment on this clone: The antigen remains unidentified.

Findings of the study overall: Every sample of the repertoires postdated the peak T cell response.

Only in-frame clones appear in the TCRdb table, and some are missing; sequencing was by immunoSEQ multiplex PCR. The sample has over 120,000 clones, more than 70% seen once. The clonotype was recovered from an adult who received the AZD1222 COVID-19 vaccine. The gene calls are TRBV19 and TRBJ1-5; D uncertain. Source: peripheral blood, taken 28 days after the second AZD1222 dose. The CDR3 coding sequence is TGTGCCAGTAGTACAGGATGGAGCAATCAGCCCCAGCATTTT. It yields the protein CASSTGWSNQPQHF.